The rows below give T cell receptor beta chains drawn from one sample of a study of T-cell reconstitution after alpha-beta-depleted transplantation in children. MiXCR was run by TCRdb on the PCR reads, yielding one entry per CDR3 protein. Among about 340,000 distinct CDR3 sequences listed, about an eighth were seen once. Source: PBMCs, taken from the stem cell graft. These receptors all come from a human donor who donated a stem cell graft to a child with Fanconi anemia. Each CDR3 is given with its conserved first and last residue. Fields, in order: clone size, V gene, D gene, J gene, CDR3 DNA, CDR3 protein. The D gene is left open where the match is weak. Expanded clones get a size class; other rows say once, few or many, or leave the size out.

size: many
V: TRBV5-6
D: -
J: TRBJ2-7
DNA: TGTGCCAGCAGCGGGACAATGACTCGGACTACCGAGCAGTACTTC
CDR3: CASSGTMTRTTEQYF

size: few
V: TRBV30
D: -
J: TRBJ2-2
DNA: TGTGCCTGGAGTGTCGCGGCAACCGGGGAGCTGTTTTTT
CDR3: CAWSVAATGELFF

size: few
V: TRBV3-1
D: -
J: TRBJ2-2
DNA: TGTGCCAGCAGTCCCAATCCGGCGACCGGGGAGCTGTTTTTT
CDR3: CASSPNPATGELFF

size: -
V: TRBV19
D: TRBD1
J: TRBJ2-1
DNA: TGTGCCAGTAGTATAGACTACAGGGGCTATGAGCAGTTCTTC
CDR3: CASSIDYRGYEQFF

size: many
V: TRBV20-1
D: -
J: TRBJ2-1
DNA: TGCAGTGCTAGAGGACTAGTGGCAATGCAGTTCTTC
CDR3: CSARGLVAMQFF

size: few
V: TRBV7-9
D: -
J: TRBJ2-7
DNA: TGTGCCAGCAGCCCAGGGTCGGGCTCCTACGAGCAGTACTTC
CDR3: CASSPGSGSYEQYF

size: many
V: TRBV28
D: TRBD1
J: TRBJ2-1
DNA: TGTGCCAGCAGTCTCTCAACCGGGACAGGGGTTATGCTACAGTTCTTC
CDR3: CASSLSTGTGVMLQFF

size: few
V: TRBV11-2
D: -
J: TRBJ2-7
DNA: TGTGCCAGCAGCTTGAATACCTACGAGCAGTACTTC
CDR3: CASSLNTYEQYF

size: few
V: TRBV28
D: -
J: TRBJ2-1
DNA: TGTGCCAGCACCCGACGGCCCAATGAGCAGTTCTTC
CDR3: CASTRRPNEQFF

size: few
V: TRBV2
D: -
J: TRBJ2-5
DNA: TGTGCCAGCAGTTTTAGGAGGACGGGGGAGACCCAGTACTTC
CDR3: CASSFRRTGETQYF

size: many
V: TRBV5-1
D: -
J: TRBJ2-6
DNA: TGCGCCAGCAGCTATTCGGCGTCCTCTGGGGCCAACGTCCTGACTTTC
CDR3: CASSYSASSGANVLTF

size: few
V: TRBV7-2
D: TRBD2
J: TRBJ2-3
DNA: TGTGCCAGCAGCGCCGCACTAGCGGGGGCACTGAAGCAGTATTTT
CDR3: CASSAALAGALKQYF

size: few
V: TRBV4-2
D: -
J: TRBJ2-1
DNA: TGTGCCAGCAGCCAAGATTTGGGGGGCCCCTACAATGAGCAGTTCTTC
CDR3: CASSQDLGGPYNEQFF

size: many
V: TRBV7-8
D: -
J: TRBJ1-2
DNA: TGTGCCAGCAGCTTAGAATTGAGAGAACCCTATGGCTACACCTTC
CDR3: CASSLELREPYGYTF

size: few
V: TRBV5-1
D: -
J: TRBJ2-3
DNA: TGCGCCAGCAGCTTGGGCCGGAGGATAGGCACAGATACGCAGTATTTT
CDR3: CASSLGRRIGTDTQYF

size: many
V: TRBV5-1
D: -
J: TRBJ2-1
DNA: TGCGCCAGCAGCTTGATTGCGGGATCCTCCTACAATGAGCAGTTCTTC
CDR3: CASSLIAGSSYNEQFF

size: many
V: TRBV12-3/TRBV12-4
D: TRBD1
J: TRBJ2-1
DNA: TGTGCCAGCAGACCAACAGGGGATGAGCAGTTCTTC
CDR3: CASRPTGDEQFF

size: few
V: TRBV2
D: -
J: TRBJ1-6
DNA: TGTGCCAGCAGAGGGACAACTAATTCACCCCTCCACTTT
CDR3: CASRGTTNSPLHF

size: few
V: TRBV20-1
D: -
J: TRBJ2-5
DNA: TGCAGTGCCAAGGGGGAACGGGGGGACCAAGAGACCCAGTACTTC
CDR3: CSAKGERGDQETQYF

size: -
V: TRBV10-3
D: TRBD2
J: TRBJ2-2
DNA: TGTGCCATCAAAGCGGGGGTTTCGAACACCGGGGAGCTGTTTTTT
CDR3: CAIKAGVSNTGELFF

size: many
V: TRBV20-1
D: -
J: TRBJ2-1
DNA: TGCAGTGCTATCCATCCCCTGTCTACCTCCTACAATGAGCAGTTCTTC
CDR3: CSAIHPLSTSYNEQFF

size: many
V: TRBV11-2
D: -
J: TRBJ2-7
DNA: TGTGCCAGCAGCTTAAGTTCAGGGAACGAGCAGTACTTC
CDR3: CASSLSSGNEQYF

size: -
V: TRBV7-3
D: -
J: TRBJ2-3
DNA: TGTGCCAGCAGCTTAACGGCGGCAGATACGCAGTATTTT
CDR3: CASSLTAADTQYF

size: few
V: TRBV24-1
D: -
J: TRBJ2-2
DNA: TGTGCCACCAGTGATGCCAGGGGTCTCTCCGGGGAGCTGTTTTTT
CDR3: CATSDARGLSGELFF

size: few
V: TRBV7-6
D: -
J: TRBJ2-3
DNA: TGTGCCAGCAGCTTAGTGGGAGATGTAAATACGCAGTATTTT
CDR3: CASSLVGDVNTQYF

size: -
V: TRBV12-3/TRBV12-4
D: -
J: TRBJ1-1
DNA: TGTGCCAGCTGCCTCGGGCGGACTGAAGCTTTCTTT
CDR3: CASCLGRTEAFF

size: few
V: TRBV30
D: TRBD1
J: TRBJ2-7
DNA: TGTGCCTGCAGGGCGGGACAGGGCTTCTACGAGCAGTACTTC
CDR3: CACRAGQGFYEQYF

size: few
V: TRBV10-2
D: -
J: TRBJ2-3
DNA: TGCGCCAGCAGTGAGAGGATCAGGGGCACAGATACGCAGTATTTT
CDR3: CASSERIRGTDTQYF

size: -
V: TRBV11-2
D: TRBD2
J: TRBJ2-1
DNA: TGTGCCAGCAGCACCACCGGGAGGGCCCTTTTCAATGAGCAGTTCTTC
CDR3: CASSTTGRALFNEQFF

size: few
V: TRBV6-5
D: TRBD1
J: TRBJ1-4
DNA: TGTGCCAGCAGTTATTTTATGCAGGGGGAAGAAAAACTGTTTTTT
CDR3: CASSYFMQGEEKLFF

size: many
V: TRBV11-1
D: -
J: TRBJ2-1
DNA: TGTGCCAGCAGCTTACAGTCGGGGAAGCTTGAGCAGTTCTTC
CDR3: CASSLQSGKLEQFF

size: many
V: TRBV4-3
D: -
J: TRBJ2-1
DNA: TGCGCCAGCAGCCAAGATCAATGGGAAGGGGTGTTCGGAAATGAGCAGTTCTTC
CDR3: CASSQDQWEGVFGNEQFF

size: many
V: TRBV29-1
D: -
J: TRBJ2-3
DNA: TGCAGCGTTGGGTCAAGCCCAACCACAGATACGCAGTATTTT
CDR3: CSVGSSPTTDTQYF

size: -
V: TRBV5-1
D: -
J: TRBJ2-6
DNA: TGCGCCAGCAGATCAGCCGGGACATCAGGGGCCAACGTCCTGACTTTC
CDR3: CASRSAGTSGANVLTF

size: few
V: TRBV7-9
D: TRBD2
J: TRBJ2-3
DNA: TGTGCCAGCAGCTCACTAGCGGGGGCCCAGTATTTT
CDR3: CASSSLAGAQYF

size: few
V: TRBV6-2/TRBV6-3
D: -
J: TRBJ1-5
DNA: TGTGCCAGCACCGACGGGGGGAATCAGCCCCAGCATTTT
CDR3: CASTDGGNQPQHF

size: -
V: TRBV5-1
D: -
J: TRBJ2-2
DNA: TGCGCCAGCAGGGGAGCCCCCGGGACACTGAACACCGGGGAGCTGTTTTTT
CDR3: CASRGAPGTLNTGELFF

size: few
V: TRBV10-2
D: -
J: TRBJ2-3
DNA: TGCGCCAGCAGCGACCCCACGTCACGCACAGATACGCAGTATTTT
CDR3: CASSDPTSRTDTQYF

size: few
V: TRBV24-1
D: TRBD1
J: TRBJ2-3
DNA: TGTGCCACCAGTGACCCAGGGGGTTCGGCAGATACGCAGTATTTT
CDR3: CATSDPGGSADTQYF

size: -
V: TRBV30
D: TRBD2
J: TRBJ2-5
DNA: TGTGCCTTCTCGGGGGGTAACCGAGTGGAGACCCAGTACTTC
CDR3: CAFSGGNRVETQYF

size: few
V: TRBV20-1
D: TRBD1
J: TRBJ1-4
DNA: TGCAGTGCTAGAGTCATGGGACAGCAGAATGAAAAACTGTTTTTT
CDR3: CSARVMGQQNEKLFF